This T cell receptor beta chain originates from a study of early T cells in non-severe SARS-CoV-2 infection. The protocol attached unique molecular identifiers to individual cDNA molecules. TCRdb used MiXCR to reprocess the 5' RACE reads, holding one entry per CDR3 protein. Among some 64,000 distinct CDR3 sequences listed, over 10% were seen once. Trimming pared 6 bases from V and 5 bases from J, leaving 17 bases between. Germline CDR1 and CDR2: DFQATT and SNEGSKA (reference sequence). The CDR3 consists of 14 residues. The chain uses TRBV20-1 and TRBJ1-5; a possible D gene is TRBD1 (5 bases). The sequence derives from an adult who was a healthcare worker with PCR-confirmed SARS-CoV-2 infection or an uninfected control (not recorded which). Input material: whole blood. The CDR3 region is CSAPGTLGDQPQHF. CDR3 coding DNA: TGCAGTGCCCCTGGGACCCTGGGGGATCAGCCCCAGCATTTT.